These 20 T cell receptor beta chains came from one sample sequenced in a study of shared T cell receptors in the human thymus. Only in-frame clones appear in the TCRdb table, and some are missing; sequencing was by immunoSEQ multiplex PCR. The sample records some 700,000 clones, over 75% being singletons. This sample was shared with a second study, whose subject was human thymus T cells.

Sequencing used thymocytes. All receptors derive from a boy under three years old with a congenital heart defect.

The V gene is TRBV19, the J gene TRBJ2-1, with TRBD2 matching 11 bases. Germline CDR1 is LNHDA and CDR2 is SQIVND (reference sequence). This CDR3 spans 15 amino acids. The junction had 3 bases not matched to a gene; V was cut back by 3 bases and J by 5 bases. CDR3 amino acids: CASSILLAGDNEQFF. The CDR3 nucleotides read TGTGCCAGTAGTATCTTACTAGCGGGAGACAATGAGCAGTTCTTC.

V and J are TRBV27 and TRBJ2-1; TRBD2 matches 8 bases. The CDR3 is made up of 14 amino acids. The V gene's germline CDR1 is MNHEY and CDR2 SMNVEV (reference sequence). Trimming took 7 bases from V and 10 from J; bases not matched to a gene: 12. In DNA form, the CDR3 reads TGTGCCAGCACCCCTGACGGGAGGGGAGGGGAGCAGTTCTTC. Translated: CASTPDGRGGEQFF.

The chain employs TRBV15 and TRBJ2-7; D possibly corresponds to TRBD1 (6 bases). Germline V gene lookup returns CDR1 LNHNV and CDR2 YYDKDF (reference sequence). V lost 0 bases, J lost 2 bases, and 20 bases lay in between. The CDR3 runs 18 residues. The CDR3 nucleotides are TGTGCCACCAGCAGAGATCGCAGGACAGCCCTAGATCCCTACGAGCAGTACTTC. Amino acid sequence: CATSRDRRTALDPYEQYF.

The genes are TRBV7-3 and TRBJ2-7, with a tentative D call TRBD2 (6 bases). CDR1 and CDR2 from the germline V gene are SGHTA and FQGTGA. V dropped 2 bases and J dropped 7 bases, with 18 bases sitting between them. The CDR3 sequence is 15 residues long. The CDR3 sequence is CASSLLGGGLREQYF. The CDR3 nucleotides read TGTGCCAGCAGCTTATTGGGGGGTGGACTTCGGGAGCAGTACTTC.

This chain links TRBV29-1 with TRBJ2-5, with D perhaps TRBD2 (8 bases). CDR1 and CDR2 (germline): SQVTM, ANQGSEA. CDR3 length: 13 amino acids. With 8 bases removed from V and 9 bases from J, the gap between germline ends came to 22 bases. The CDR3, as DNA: TGCAGCCTTAGACAGGGCCCCGGGGGGGCCCAGTACTTC. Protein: CSLRQGPGGAQYF.

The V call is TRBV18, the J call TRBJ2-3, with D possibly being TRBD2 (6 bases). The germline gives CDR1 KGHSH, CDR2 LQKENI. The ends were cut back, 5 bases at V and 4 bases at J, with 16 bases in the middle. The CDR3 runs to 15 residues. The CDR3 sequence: CASSKGGTSPDTQYF. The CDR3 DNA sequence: TGTGCCAGCTCAAAGGGCGGGACCTCACCAGATACGCAGTATTTT.

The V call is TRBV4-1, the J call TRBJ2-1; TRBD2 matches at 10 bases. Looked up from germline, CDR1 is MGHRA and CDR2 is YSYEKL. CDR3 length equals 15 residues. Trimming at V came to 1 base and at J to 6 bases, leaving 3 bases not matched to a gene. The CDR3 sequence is CASSQGSGRANEQFF. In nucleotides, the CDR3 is TGCGCCAGCAGCCAAGGAAGCGGGAGGGCCAATGAGCAGTTCTTC.

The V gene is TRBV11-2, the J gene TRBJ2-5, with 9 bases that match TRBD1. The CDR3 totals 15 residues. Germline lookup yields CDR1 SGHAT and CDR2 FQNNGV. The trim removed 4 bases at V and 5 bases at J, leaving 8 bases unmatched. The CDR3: CASSCTQGAGETQYF. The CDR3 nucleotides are TGTGCCAGCAGCTGTACACAGGGGGCTGGGGAGACCCAGTACTTC.

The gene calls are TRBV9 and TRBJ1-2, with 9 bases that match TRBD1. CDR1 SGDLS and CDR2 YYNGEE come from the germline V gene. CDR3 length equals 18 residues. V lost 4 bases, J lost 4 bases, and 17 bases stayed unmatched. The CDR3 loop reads CASSHPGQGSSRVYGYTF. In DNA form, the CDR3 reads TGTGCCAGCAGCCATCCGGGACAGGGAAGTTCTCGGGTCTATGGCTACACCTTC. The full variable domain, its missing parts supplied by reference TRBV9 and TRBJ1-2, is DSGVTQTPKHLITATGQRVTLRCSPRSGDLSVYWYQQSLDQGLQFLIQYYNGEERAKGNILERFSAQQFPDLHSELNLSSLELGDSALYFCASSHPGQGSSRVYGYTFGSGTRLTVV.

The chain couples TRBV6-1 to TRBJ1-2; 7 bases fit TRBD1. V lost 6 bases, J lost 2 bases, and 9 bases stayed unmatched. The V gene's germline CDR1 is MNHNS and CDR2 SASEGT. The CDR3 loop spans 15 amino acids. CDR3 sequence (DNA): TGTGCCAGCAGGGTCCCCCCGACAGGGAACTATGGCTACACCTTC. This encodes CASRVPPTGNYGYTF.

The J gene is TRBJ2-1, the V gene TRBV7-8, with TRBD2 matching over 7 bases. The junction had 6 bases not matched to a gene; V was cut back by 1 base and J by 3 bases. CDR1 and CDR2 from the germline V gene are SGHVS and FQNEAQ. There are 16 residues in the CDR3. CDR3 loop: CASSLGVLAGYNEQFF. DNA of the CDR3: TGTGCCAGCAGCTTAGGTGTTTTAGCGGGCTACAATGAGCAGTTCTTC.

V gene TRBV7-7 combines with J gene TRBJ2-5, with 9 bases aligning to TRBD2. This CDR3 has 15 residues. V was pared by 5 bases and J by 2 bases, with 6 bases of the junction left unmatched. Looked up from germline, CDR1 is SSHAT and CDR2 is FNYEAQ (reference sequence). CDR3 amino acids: CASSPGTSSQETQYF. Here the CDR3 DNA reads TGTGCCAGCAGCCCCGGGACTAGCTCACAAGAGACCCAGTACTTC.

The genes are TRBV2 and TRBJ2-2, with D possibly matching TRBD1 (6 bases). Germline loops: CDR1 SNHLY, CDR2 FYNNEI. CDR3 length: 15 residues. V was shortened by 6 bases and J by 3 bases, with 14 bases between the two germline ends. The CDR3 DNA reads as TGTGCCAGCAGCCGACAGGTCTGGGACACCGGGGAGCTGTTTTTT. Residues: CASSRQVWDTGELFF. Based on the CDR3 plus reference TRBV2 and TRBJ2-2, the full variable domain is EPEVTQTPSHQVTQMGQEVILRCVPISNHLYFYWYRQILGQKVEFLVSFYNNEISEKSEIFDDQFSVERPDGSNFTLKIRSTKLEDSAMYFCASSRQVWDTGELFFGEGSRLTVL.

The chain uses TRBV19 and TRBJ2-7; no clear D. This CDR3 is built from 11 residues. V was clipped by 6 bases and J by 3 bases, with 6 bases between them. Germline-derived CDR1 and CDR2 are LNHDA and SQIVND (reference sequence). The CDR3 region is CASRSGYEQYF. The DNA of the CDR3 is TGTGCCAGTAGGTCCGGCTACGAGCAGTACTTC.

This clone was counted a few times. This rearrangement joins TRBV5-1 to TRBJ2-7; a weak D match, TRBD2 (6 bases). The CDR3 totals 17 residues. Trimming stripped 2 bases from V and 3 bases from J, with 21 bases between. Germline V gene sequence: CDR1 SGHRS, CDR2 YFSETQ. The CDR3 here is CASSFSPGIAGSYEQYF. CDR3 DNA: TGCGCCAGCAGCTTTTCTCCCGGCATTGCGGGGAGCTACGAGCAGTACTTC.

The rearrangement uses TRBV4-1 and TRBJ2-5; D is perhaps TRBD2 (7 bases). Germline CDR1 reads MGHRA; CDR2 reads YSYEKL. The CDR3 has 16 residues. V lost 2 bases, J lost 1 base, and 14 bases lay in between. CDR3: CASSQPWGGLQETQYF. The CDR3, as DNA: TGCGCCAGCAGCCAACCTTGGGGGGGCCTCCAAGAGACCCAGTACTTC.

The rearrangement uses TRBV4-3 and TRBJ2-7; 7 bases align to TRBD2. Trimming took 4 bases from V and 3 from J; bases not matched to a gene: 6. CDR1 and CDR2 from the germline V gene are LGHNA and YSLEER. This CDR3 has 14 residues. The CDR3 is CASSPRGDFYEQYF. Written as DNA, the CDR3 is TGCGCCAGCAGCCCCCGGGGGGATTTCTACGAGCAGTACTTC.

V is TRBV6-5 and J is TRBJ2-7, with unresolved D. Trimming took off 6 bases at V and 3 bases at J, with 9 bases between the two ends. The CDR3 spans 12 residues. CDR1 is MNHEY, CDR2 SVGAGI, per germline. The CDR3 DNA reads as TGTGCCAGCAGCTATACAGACTACGAGCAGTACTTC. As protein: CASSYTDYEQYF.

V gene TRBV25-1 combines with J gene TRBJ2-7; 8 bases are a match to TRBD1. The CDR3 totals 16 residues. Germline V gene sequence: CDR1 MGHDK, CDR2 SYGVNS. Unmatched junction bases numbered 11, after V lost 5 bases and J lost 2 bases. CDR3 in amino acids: CASSNHGTGITYEQYF. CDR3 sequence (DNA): TGTGCCAGCAGTAACCACGGGACAGGAATAACCTACGAGCAGTACTTC.

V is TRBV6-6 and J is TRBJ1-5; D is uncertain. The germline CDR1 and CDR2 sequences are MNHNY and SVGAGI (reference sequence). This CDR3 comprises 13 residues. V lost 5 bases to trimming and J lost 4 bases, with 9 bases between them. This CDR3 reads CASSQQNNQPQHF. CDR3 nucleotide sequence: TGTGCCAGCAGTCAACAGAATAATCAGCCCCAGCATTTT.